The T cell receptor (beta chain) described here comes from a study of human T cells and chemical hapten exposure. Study details: Diphenylcyclopropenone doses were given weekly to the scalps of patients across the approximately 25-week study.

The CDR3 is 15 residues long. Between the trimmed V and J ends, which lost 0 bases and 6 bases, there was a span of 12 bases. Germline CDR1 and CDR2: WSHSY and SAAADI. Within the library, unique molecular identifiers were attached to each individual cDNA molecule. A single record per CDR3 protein comes from TCRdb applying MiXCR to the RACE reads. Of approximately 80,000 distinct CDR3 sequences in the sample, over 6% were seen once. Noted time point: patch test 1, 2 weeks after DPC sensitization. Treatment meaning: therapeutic diphenylcyclopropenone sensitization with weekly scalp DPC. Study conclusions and caveats: Relative to control repertoires, expanded TCRs gave rise to significantly more large CDR3 similarity clusters.

As regards this clonotype: Its antigen remains unknown.

The sequenced sample was whole blood, obtained in connection with sensitization to the hapten diphenylcyclopropenone (DPC). The V and J genes are TRBV10-2 and TRBJ1-5, with D perhaps TRBD1 (5 bases). This TCR derives from a woman aged 30 to 39 with alopecia areata. Some clones in this sample may be carry-over from other donors' samples. CDR3: CASSESWGEVQPQHF. The CDR3 DNA reads as TGCGCCAGCAGTGAGTCGTGGGGGGAAGTTCAGCCCCAGCATTTT.